The present T cell receptor (beta chain) was sequenced within a study of shared clonotypes between healthy human individuals. This CDR3 region has 13 residues. Germline V CDR1 and CDR2: MNHNS, SASEGT. V was cut by 4 bases and J by 5 bases, with 9 bases left in between. Sequencing used immunoSEQ multiplex PCR; TCRdb keeps in-frame clones, though not all of them. This table has some 1 million clones, about 75% appearing once. Remarks on this clone: The same CDR3 is also encoded by other DNA sequences in this sample.

The specimen was memory CD4+ T cells sorted from blood. Subset noted: CD45RA-negative fraction. This sequence joins TRBV6-1 and TRBJ1-5; D unresolved. The sequence was collected from a man aged 18 to 30 in good health. CDR3 region: CASSVNGDQPQHF. In DNA, the CDR3 is TGTGCCAGCAGTGTCAACGGGGATCAGCCCCAGCATTTT.